What follows describes a single TCR beta chain. TCRdb's table, derived via immunoSEQ multiplex PCR, lists solely in-frame clones and lacks some. In the table there are some 37,000 clones, around nine tenths of which are singletons. This entry comes from a study of T cell changes during pregnancy in multiple sclerosis. Trimming stripped 5 bases from V and 4 bases from J, with 20 bases between. This CDR3 comprises 16 residues. CDR1 is MNHEY, CDR2 SMNVEV, per germline (reference sequence). This clonotype was sampled from a female donor in good health, enrolled as a control in a pregnancy study. V and J are TRBV27 and TRBJ1-2; tentative D call: TRBD1 (5 bases). This sample comprised CD4+ T cells from peripheral blood mononuclear cells, obtained after pregnancy. CDR3 DNA: TGTGCCAGCAGTCCGTGGACCCTCCAGGGATCCTATGGCTACACCTTC. Protein sequence: CASSPWTLQGSYGYTF.